This TCR beta chain derives from a study of shared clonotypes between healthy human individuals. The germline V gene has CDR1 MGHDK and CDR2 SYGVNS. This CDR3 has 15 residues. Trimming removed 4 bases from V and 2 bases from J; junction bases left unmatched: 8. TCRdb keeps only in-frame clones here, not all; method: immunoSEQ multiplex PCR. This table has about 2 million clones, roughly 95% appearing once. Study-wide points: In this cohort, only blood was sampled, and tissue repertoires likely differ.

Remarks on this clone: The antigen is unknown.

This sequence originates from a man younger than 35 in good health. V and J are TRBV25-1 and TRBJ2-7, with TRBD2 matching 7 bases. The sample comprised naive CD4+ T cells sorted from blood. This sample's subset: CD45RA+ positively selected. The CDR3 region is CASSALGEGTYEQYF. The CDR3 coding sequence is TGTGCCAGCAGTGCCCTCGGGGAGGGGACCTACGAGCAGTACTTC.